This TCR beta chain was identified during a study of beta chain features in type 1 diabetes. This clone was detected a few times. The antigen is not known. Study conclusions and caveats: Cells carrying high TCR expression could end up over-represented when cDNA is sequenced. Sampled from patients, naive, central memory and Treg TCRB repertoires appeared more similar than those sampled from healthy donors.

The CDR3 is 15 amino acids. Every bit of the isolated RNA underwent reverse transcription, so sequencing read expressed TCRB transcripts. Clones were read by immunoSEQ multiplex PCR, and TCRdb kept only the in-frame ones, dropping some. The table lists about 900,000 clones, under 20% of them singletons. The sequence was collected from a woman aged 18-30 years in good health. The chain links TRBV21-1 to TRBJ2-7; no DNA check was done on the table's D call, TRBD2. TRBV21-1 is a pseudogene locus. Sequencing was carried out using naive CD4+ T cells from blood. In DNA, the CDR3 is TGTGCCAGCGGAGATGGACTAGCGCATACCTACGAGCAGTACTTC. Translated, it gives CASGDGLAHTYEQYF.